These T cell receptor beta chains were read from a single sample in a study of spatial heterogeneity in lung cancer. TCRdb passed the 5' RACE reads through MiXCR, listing each CDR3 protein once. Here the sample spans 5,000 to 5,500 distinct CDR3 sequences, 6% to 8.5% being singletons. Sequencing used lung tumor tissue, obtained at surgery. These receptors originate from a male donor with early-stage non-small cell lung cancer. CDR3s include the opening cysteine and the closing phenylalanine or tryptophan. Fields, in order: V gene, D gene, clone size, J gene, CDR3 DNA, CDR3 protein. The D gene is left open where the match is weak. Some rows have no size entry. The others give once, few or many, or a class for an expanded clone.

v_gene: TRBV7-9
d_gene: TRBD2
abundance: -
j_gene: TRBJ2-5
CDR3nt: TGTGCCAGCAGCTTCGGACTAGCGGGAGAGGGAGAGACCCAGTACTTC
CDR3aa: CASSFGLAGEGETQYF

v_gene: TRBV9
d_gene: -
abundance: few
j_gene: TRBJ2-5
CDR3nt: TGTGCCAGCAGCGTAGGCGGGGGCAAGTACCAAGAGACCCAGTACTTC
CDR3aa: CASSVGGGKYQETQYF

v_gene: TRBV11-1
d_gene: -
abundance: few
j_gene: TRBJ1-1
CDR3nt: TGTGCCAGCAGCTTCAGTGGAGGGAACGCTGAAGCTTTCTTT
CDR3aa: CASSFSGGNAEAFF

v_gene: TRBV29-1
d_gene: -
abundance: few
j_gene: TRBJ2-1
CDR3nt: TGCAGCGTTGAGGGGCTGGCTAAGAGCTCCTACAATGAGCAGTTCTTC
CDR3aa: CSVEGLAKSSYNEQFF

v_gene: TRBV6-2/TRBV6-3
d_gene: -
abundance: medium-sized
j_gene: TRBJ2-3
CDR3nt: TGTGCCACTCAGGGAAACTCCGATACGCAGTATTTT
CDR3aa: CATQGNSDTQYF

v_gene: TRBV28
d_gene: -
abundance: few
j_gene: TRBJ1-6
CDR3nt: TGTGCCAGCAGTTTAACAGGGTATAATTCACCCCTCCACTTT
CDR3aa: CASSLTGYNSPLHF

v_gene: TRBV7-2
d_gene: -
abundance: medium-sized
j_gene: TRBJ1-1
CDR3nt: TGTGCCAGCAGCTTGGGATCGGCGGACACTGAAGCTTTCTTT
CDR3aa: CASSLGSADTEAFF

v_gene: TRBV30
d_gene: -
abundance: many
j_gene: TRBJ1-6
CDR3nt: TGTGCCTGGAGTGTAGCAGCAAATTCACCCCTCCACTTT
CDR3aa: CAWSVAANSPLHF

v_gene: TRBV5-1
d_gene: -
abundance: many
j_gene: TRBJ1-3
CDR3nt: TGCGCCAGCAGCTCGATAGAATCTGGAAACACCATATATTTT
CDR3aa: CASSSIESGNTIYF

v_gene: TRBV3-1
d_gene: -
abundance: many
j_gene: TRBJ2-7
CDR3nt: TGTGCCAGCAGCTTTTACGAGCAGTACTTC
CDR3aa: CASSFYEQYF

v_gene: TRBV20-1
d_gene: TRBD2
abundance: few
j_gene: TRBJ2-2
CDR3nt: TGCAGTGCTAGGAGACTAGCGGGAATCACCGGGGAGCTGTTTTTT
CDR3aa: CSARRLAGITGELFF

v_gene: TRBV6-2/TRBV6-3
d_gene: TRBD2
abundance: -
j_gene: TRBJ2-5
CDR3nt: TGTGCCAGCAGACAAGCGGGGGAGCAAGAGACCCAGTACTTC
CDR3aa: CASRQAGEQETQYF

v_gene: TRBV7-9
d_gene: -
abundance: medium-sized
j_gene: TRBJ2-7
CDR3nt: TGTGCCAGCAGCTTAGTGGCCGCATCCTACGAGCAGTACTTC
CDR3aa: CASSLVAASYEQYF

v_gene: TRBV28
d_gene: TRBD2
abundance: medium-sized
j_gene: TRBJ2-7
CDR3nt: TGTGCCAGCAGTTTAGGGCTAGCGGGAGCCGAGCAGTACTTC
CDR3aa: CASSLGLAGAEQYF

v_gene: TRBV5-6
d_gene: -
abundance: many
j_gene: TRBJ2-7
CDR3nt: TGTGCCAGCAGCCTGGGGGGTAGGAGCTCCTACGAGCAGTACTTC
CDR3aa: CASSLGGRSSYEQYF

v_gene: TRBV20-1
d_gene: -
abundance: medium-sized
j_gene: TRBJ1-2
CDR3nt: TGCAGTGCTAGAGGGTCAGGGACACAGTATGACTACACCTTC
CDR3aa: CSARGSGTQYDYTF

v_gene: TRBV6-2/TRBV6-3
d_gene: -
abundance: -
j_gene: TRBJ2-1
CDR3nt: TGTGCCAGCAGTTACTCGGACCTGGCCGACAGGGCGGGAGGCAATGAGCAGTTCTTC
CDR3aa: CASSYSDLADRAGGNEQFF

v_gene: TRBV5-1
d_gene: -
abundance: few
j_gene: TRBJ2-2
CDR3nt: TGCGCCAGCAGCTTTTCAGGGGTCGGGTCCGGGGAGCTGTTTTTT
CDR3aa: CASSFSGVGSGELFF

v_gene: TRBV28
d_gene: -
abundance: many
j_gene: TRBJ1-3
CDR3nt: TGTGCCAGCAGTTTATTTAGTCCTACCGTCGACAGCAACCCTGGAAACACCATATATTTT
CDR3aa: CASSLFSPTVDSNPGNTIYF

v_gene: TRBV3-2
d_gene: -
abundance: medium-sized
j_gene: TRBJ1-5
CDR3nt: TGTGCCAGCAGCCAAAGGAGGGACCTCGTATATAGCAATCAGCCCCAGCATTTT
CDR3aa: CASSQRRDLVYSNQPQHF

v_gene: TRBV20-1
d_gene: -
abundance: many
j_gene: TRBJ1-5
CDR3nt: TGCAGTGCTAGAGTCGGGGGCCGCCGACTATCGGGCAATCAGCCCCAGCATTTT
CDR3aa: CSARVGGRRLSGNQPQHF

v_gene: TRBV29-1
d_gene: -
abundance: few
j_gene: TRBJ2-7
CDR3nt: TGCAGCGTTGCCTACAGGGACTCCTACGAGCAGTACTTC
CDR3aa: CSVAYRDSYEQYF

v_gene: TRBV20-1
d_gene: -
abundance: many
j_gene: TRBJ1-6
CDR3nt: TGCAGTGCTAGAGATCGGGGCCCCAGAAACTCACCCCTCCACTTT
CDR3aa: CSARDRGPRNSPLHF

v_gene: TRBV9
d_gene: -
abundance: few
j_gene: TRBJ2-3
CDR3nt: TGTGCCAGCAGCGACGGACTCTACGATACGCAGTATTTT
CDR3aa: CASSDGLYDTQYF

v_gene: TRBV7-6
d_gene: TRBD2
abundance: many
j_gene: TRBJ2-3
CDR3nt: TGTGCCAGCAGCTTAGCCGCGAGATACGGGACTAGCGGGGGCGGACCTAGCACAGATACGCAGTATTTT
CDR3aa: CASSLAARYGTSGGGPSTDTQYF

v_gene: TRBV12-3/TRBV12-4
d_gene: -
abundance: medium-sized
j_gene: TRBJ1-4
CDR3nt: TGTGCCACCTTACCTCCGGGCCCCAATGAAAAACTGTTTTTT
CDR3aa: CATLPPGPNEKLFF

v_gene: TRBV28
d_gene: -
abundance: many
j_gene: TRBJ1-4
CDR3nt: TGTGCCAGCAGTTTGGAGGCAGGAATCGAAAAACTGTTTTTT
CDR3aa: CASSLEAGIEKLFF

v_gene: TRBV27
d_gene: TRBD1
abundance: -
j_gene: TRBJ2-2
CDR3nt: TGTGCCAGCAGTCGACAGGGTCCCGCCGGGGAGCTGTTTTTT
CDR3aa: CASSRQGPAGELFF

v_gene: TRBV12-3/TRBV12-4
d_gene: -
abundance: medium-sized
j_gene: TRBJ2-7
CDR3nt: TGTGCCAGCCGATTCATGGGGGCGGAGCAGTACTTC
CDR3aa: CASRFMGAEQYF

v_gene: TRBV20-1
d_gene: TRBD2
abundance: few
j_gene: TRBJ2-1
CDR3nt: TGCAGTGCTAGAGATCGGAGCGGGAGGAGCTCCTACAATGAGCAGTTCTTC
CDR3aa: CSARDRSGRSSYNEQFF

v_gene: TRBV27
d_gene: TRBD1
abundance: many
j_gene: TRBJ1-6
CDR3nt: TGTGCCAGCAGTGACAGGGGCCCGACTTATAATTCACCCCTCCACTTT
CDR3aa: CASSDRGPTYNSPLHF